The rows below give T cell receptor beta chains drawn from one sample of a study of shared clonotypes between healthy human individuals. The table came from immunoSEQ multiplex PCR; TCRdb's copy has only in-frame clones and leaves some out. The repertoire has approximately 810,000 clones, about 91% of them found once; the top ten carry under 30%. The sequenced sample consisted of naive CD8+ T cells sorted from blood. Every receptor here comes from a young man in good health. The CDR3 runs from the conserved cysteine through the conserved F or W. Each record gives: D gene, V gene, clone size, J gene, CDR3 protein, CDR3 DNA. D genes are given only for firm matches. Rows may omit the clone size; those that give it use once, few, many or a size class.

TRBD2,TRBV4-2,.,TRBJ2-1,CASSQDPREAASGSSYNEQFF,TGTGCCAGCAGCCAAGACCCTCGGGAGGCGGCTAGCGGGAGCTCCTACAATGAGCAGTTCTTC
TRBD2,TRBV30,.,TRBJ2-1,CAWGVSSGSLYNEQFF,TGTGCCTGGGGCGTTTCTAGCGGGTCTCTCTACAATGAGCAGTTCTTC
.,TRBV7-2,.,TRBJ2-7,CASSLAGEQYF,TGTGCCAGCAGCTTAGCCGGCGAGCAGTACTTC
.,TRBV7-9,.,TRBJ2-5,CASSLVNQETQYF,TGTGCCAGCAGCTTAGTAAACCAAGAGACCCAGTACTTC
.,TRBV21-1,medium-sized,TRBJ1-1,CASSKFKPMGTEAFF,TGTGCCAGCAGCAAGTTTAAACCCATGGGGACTGAAGCTTTCTTT
.,TRBV9,.,TRBJ2-6,CASSSRGHGANVLTF,TGTGCCAGCAGCTCGAGGGGACATGGGGCCAACGTCCTGACTTTC
TRBD2,TRBV9,.,TRBJ2-7,CASSVGTRRPYEQYF,TGTGCCAGCAGCGTTGGGACTAGAAGGCCCTACGAGCAGTACTTC
.,TRBV27,.,TRBJ2-1,CASSQGGGAYNEQFF,TGTGCCAGCAGCCAAGGGGGCGGGGCTTACAATGAGCAGTTCTTC
.,TRBV6-6,.,TRBJ2-5,CASSPQGSRETQYF,TGTGCCAGCAGTCCGCAGGGATCAAGAGAGACCCAGTACTTC
.,TRBV30,.,TRBJ2-2,CAWSLPGKDGELFF,TGTGCCTGGAGCCTCCCGGGGAAGGACGGGGAGCTGTTTTTT
.,TRBV2,.,TRBJ2-7,CASPGNNEQYF,TGTGCCAGCCCGGGGAACAACGAGCAGTACTTC
.,TRBV29-1,.,TRBJ2-1,CSVEPLIGSGTASYNEQFF,TGCAGCGTTGAGCCCTTGATTGGTAGCGGTACCGCCTCCTACAATGAGCAGTTCTTC
.,TRBV28,.,TRBJ2-3,CASSLPGRRTDTQYF,TGTGCCAGCAGTTTACCAGGGAGGCGCACAGATACGCAGTATTTT
TRBD2,TRBV29-1,.,TRBJ2-7,CSVVVASGRSGGYEQYF,TGCAGCGTTGTTGTTGCTAGCGGGAGGTCAGGAGGCTACGAGCAGTACTTC
.,TRBV7-7,.,TRBJ2-5,CASSPWGRSQETQYF,TGTGCCAGCAGCCCATGGGGACGGTCACAAGAGACCCAGTACTTC
.,TRBV4-1,.,TRBJ1-2,CASSQAPGINYGYTF,TGCGCCAGCAGCCAAGCTCCAGGAATTAACTATGGCTACACCTTC
.,TRBV10-3,.,TRBJ1-5,CAISTGKGNQPQHF,TGTGCCATCAGTACTGGAAAGGGCAATCAGCCCCAGCATTTT
TRBD1,TRBV14,.,TRBJ1-5,CASSRDVFDRANPQHF,TGTGCCAGCAGCCGAGACGTCTTCGACAGGGCGAATCCCCAGCATTTT
TRBD2,TRBV5-8,.,TRBJ2-7,CASSLLSGRAQSEQYF,TGTGCCAGCAGCCTCCTTAGCGGGAGGGCCCAGTCCGAGCAGTACTTC
.,TRBV4-1,few,TRBJ1-3,CASSPDRGFGNTIYF,TGCGCCAGCAGCCCAGATAGGGGCTTTGGAAACACCATATATTTT
TRBD2,TRBV7-8,.,TRBJ2-7,CASSPASGSDPEQYF,TGTGCCAGCAGCCCAGCTAGCGGGAGTGATCCCGAGCAGTACTTC
TRBD2,TRBV27,.,TRBJ2-1,CASSTQREGYYNEQFF,TGTGCCAGCAGTACGCAGCGGGAGGGTTACTACAATGAGCAGTTCTTC
.,TRBV7-6,once,TRBJ2-2,CASTPGGELFF,TGTGCCAGCACCCCTGGCGGGGAGCTGTTTTTT
.,TRBV10-3,.,TRBJ2-7,CAISESYRGHEQYF,TGTGCCATCAGTGAGTCATATAGGGGCCACGAGCAGTACTTC
.,TRBV29-1,.,TRBJ2-7,CSVESDAYEQYF,TGCAGCGTTGAAAGCGACGCCTACGAGCAGTACTTC
TRBD2,TRBV7-2,.,TRBJ2-3,CASSLYTSVSSTDTQYF,TGTGCCAGCAGCTTATATACTAGCGTCTCTAGCACAGATACGCAGTATTTT
.,TRBV9,.,TRBJ2-7,CASSVAGGATYEQYF,TGTGCCAGCAGCGTAGCGGGTGGAGCTACCTACGAGCAGTACTTC